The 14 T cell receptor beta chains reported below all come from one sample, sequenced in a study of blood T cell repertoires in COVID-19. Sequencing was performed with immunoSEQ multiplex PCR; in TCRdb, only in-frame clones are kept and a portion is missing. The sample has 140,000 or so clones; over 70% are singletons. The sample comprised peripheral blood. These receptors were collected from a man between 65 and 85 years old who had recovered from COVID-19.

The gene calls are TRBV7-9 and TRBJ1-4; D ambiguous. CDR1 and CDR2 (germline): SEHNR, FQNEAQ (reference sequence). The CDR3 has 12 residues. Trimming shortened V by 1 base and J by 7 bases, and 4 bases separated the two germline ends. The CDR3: CASSLVLEKLFF. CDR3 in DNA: TGTGCCAGCAGCTTAGTTCTTGAAAAACTGTTTTTT.

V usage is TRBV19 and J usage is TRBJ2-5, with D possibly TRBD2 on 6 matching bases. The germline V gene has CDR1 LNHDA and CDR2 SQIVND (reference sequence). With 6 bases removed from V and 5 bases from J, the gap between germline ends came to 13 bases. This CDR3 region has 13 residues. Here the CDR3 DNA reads TGTGCCAGTAGGCGGGACGGCGGGGAGACCCAGTACTTC. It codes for CASRRDGGETQYF.

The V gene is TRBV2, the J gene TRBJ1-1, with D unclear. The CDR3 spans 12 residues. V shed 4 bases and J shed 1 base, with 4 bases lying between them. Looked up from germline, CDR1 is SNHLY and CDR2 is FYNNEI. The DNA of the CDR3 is TGTGCCAGCAGTGCGGGGAACACTGAAGCTTTCTTT. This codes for CASSAGNTEAFF.

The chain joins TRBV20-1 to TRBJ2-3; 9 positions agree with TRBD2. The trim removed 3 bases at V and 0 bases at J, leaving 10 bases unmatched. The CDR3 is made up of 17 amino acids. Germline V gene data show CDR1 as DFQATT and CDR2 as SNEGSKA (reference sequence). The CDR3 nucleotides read TGCAGTGCTAGTCCACCGGGACTAGCACGCAGCACAGATACGCAGTATTTT. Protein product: CSASPPGLARSTDTQYF.

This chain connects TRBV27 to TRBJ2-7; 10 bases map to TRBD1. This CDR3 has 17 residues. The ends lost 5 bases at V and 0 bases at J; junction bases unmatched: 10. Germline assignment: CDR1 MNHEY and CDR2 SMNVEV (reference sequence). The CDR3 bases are TGTGCCAGCAGTCCAGAGGCGGGACAGGGGATCTCCTACGAGCAGTACTTC. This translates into CASSPEAGQGISYEQYF.

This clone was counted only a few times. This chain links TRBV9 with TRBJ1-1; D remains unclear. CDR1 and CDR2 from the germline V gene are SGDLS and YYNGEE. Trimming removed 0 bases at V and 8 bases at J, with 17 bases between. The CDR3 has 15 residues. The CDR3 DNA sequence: TGTGCCAGCAGCGTAGTGGTTAATGAGGTCGGAGAAGCTTTCTTT. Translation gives CASSVVVNEVGEAFF.

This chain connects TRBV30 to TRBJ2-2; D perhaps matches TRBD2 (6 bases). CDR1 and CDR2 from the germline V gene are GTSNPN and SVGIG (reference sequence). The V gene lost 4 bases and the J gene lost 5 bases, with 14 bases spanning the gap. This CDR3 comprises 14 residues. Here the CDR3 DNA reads TGTGCCTGGACCGGAGGGCCGGGGACCGGGGAGCTGTTTTTT. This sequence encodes CAWTGGPGTGELFF.

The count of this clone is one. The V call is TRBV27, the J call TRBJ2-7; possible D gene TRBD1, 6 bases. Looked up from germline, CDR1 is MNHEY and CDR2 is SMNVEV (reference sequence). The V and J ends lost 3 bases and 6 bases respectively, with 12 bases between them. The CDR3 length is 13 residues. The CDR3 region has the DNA TGTGCCAGCAGTTTTATCGGACAGCGCGAGCAGTACTTC. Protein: CASSFIGQREQYF.

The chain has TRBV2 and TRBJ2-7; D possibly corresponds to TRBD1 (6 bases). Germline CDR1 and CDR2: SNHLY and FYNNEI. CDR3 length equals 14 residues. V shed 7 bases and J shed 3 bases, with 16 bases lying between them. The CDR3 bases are TGTGCCAGCACTTATGAAGTGGACAGCTACGAGCAGTACTTC. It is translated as CASTYEVDSYEQYF.

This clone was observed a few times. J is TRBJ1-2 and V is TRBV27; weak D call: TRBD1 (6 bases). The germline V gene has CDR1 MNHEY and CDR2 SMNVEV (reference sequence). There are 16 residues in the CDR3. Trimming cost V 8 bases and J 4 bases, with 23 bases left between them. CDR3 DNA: TGTGCCAGCCCTTATACCCCCTCAAGGGGGTGCTATGGCTACACCTTC. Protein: CASPYTPSRGCYGYTF.

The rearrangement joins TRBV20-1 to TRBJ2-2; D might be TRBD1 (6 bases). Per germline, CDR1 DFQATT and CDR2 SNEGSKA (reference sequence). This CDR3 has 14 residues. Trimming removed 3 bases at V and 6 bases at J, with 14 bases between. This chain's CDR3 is CSASWQGSAGELFF. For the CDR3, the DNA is TGCAGTGCTAGTTGGCAGGGGTCGGCCGGGGAGCTGTTTTTT.

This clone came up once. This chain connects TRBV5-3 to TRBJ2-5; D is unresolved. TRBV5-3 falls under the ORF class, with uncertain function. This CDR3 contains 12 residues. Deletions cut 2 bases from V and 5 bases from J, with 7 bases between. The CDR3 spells CARSLAPETQYF. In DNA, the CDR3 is TGTGCCAGAAGCTTAGCCCCTGAGACCCAGTACTTC.

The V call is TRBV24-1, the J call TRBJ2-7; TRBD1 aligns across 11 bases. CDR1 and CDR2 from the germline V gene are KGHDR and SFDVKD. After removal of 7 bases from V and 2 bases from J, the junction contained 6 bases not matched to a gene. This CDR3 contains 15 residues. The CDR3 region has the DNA TGTGCCACCAGGCCCGGACAGGGGGCCACCTACGAGCAGTACTTC. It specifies CATRPGQGATYEQYF.

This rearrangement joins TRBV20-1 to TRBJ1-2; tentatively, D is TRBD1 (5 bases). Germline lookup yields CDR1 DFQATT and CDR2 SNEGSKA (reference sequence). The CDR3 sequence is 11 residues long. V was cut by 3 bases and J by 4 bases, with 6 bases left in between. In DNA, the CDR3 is TGCAGTGCTAGGGACATCTATGGCTACACCTTC. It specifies CSARDIYGYTF.